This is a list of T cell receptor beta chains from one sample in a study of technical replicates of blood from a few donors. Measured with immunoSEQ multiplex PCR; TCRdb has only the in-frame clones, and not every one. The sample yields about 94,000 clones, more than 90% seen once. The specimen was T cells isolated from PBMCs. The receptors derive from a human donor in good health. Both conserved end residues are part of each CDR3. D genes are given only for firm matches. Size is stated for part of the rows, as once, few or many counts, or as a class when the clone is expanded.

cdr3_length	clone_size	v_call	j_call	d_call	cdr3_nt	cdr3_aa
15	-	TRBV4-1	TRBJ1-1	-	TGCGCCAGCAGCCAACCTCGGGAGGCCTGGCCTGAAGCTTTCTTT	CASSQPREAWPEAFF
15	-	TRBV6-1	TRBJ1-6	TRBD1	TGTGCCAGCTCCCTACCGACAGGGGATAATTCACCCCTCCACTTT	CASSLPTGDNSPLHF
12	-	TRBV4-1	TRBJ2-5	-	TGCGCCAGCAGCCAAGACCGAGAGACCCAGTACTTC	CASSQDRETQYF
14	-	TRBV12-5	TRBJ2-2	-	TGTGCTAGTGGTCGCGGGGCGAACACCGGGGAGCTGTTTTTT	CASGRGANTGELFF
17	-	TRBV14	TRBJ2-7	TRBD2	TGTGCCAGCAGCCAAGCTGGGATTACGGGACTAGCCTACGAGCAGTACTTC	CASSQAGITGLAYEQYF
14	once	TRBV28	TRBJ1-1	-	TGTGCCAGCACCCCTCAGGCAGGATTCGCTGAAGCTTTCTTT	CASTPQAGFAEAFF
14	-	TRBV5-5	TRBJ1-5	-	TGTGCCAGCAGCCTGACGGAGACAGACTGGGAAAAGCATTTT	CASSLTETDWEKHF
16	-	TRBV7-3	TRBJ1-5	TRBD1	TGTGCTACAGCCCTACTACAGGGGGCGAGCAATCAGCCCCAGCATTTT	CATALLQGASNQPQHF
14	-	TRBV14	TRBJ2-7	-	TGTGCCAGCAGCCAAATACAGGGTTCCTACGAGCAGTACTTC	CASSQIQGSYEQYF
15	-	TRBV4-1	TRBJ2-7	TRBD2	TGCGCCAGCAGCCAAGGGGCGGGGGGTTCCTACGAGCAGTACTTC	CASSQGAGGSYEQYF
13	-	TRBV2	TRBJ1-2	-	TGTGCCAGCAGTGACCCAGGGAGGAGAGGCTACACCTTC	CASSDPGRRGYTF
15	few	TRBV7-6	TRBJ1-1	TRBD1	TGTGCCAGCAGCTCCCCCGGGACAGGGGCCCTTGAAGCTTTCTTT	CASSSPGTGALEAFF
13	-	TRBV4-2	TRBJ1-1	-	TGTGCCAGCAGCCAGGAGGGGAGGACTGAAGCTTTCTTT	CASSQEGRTEAFF
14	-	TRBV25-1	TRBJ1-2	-	TGTGCCAGCAGTGACTTGGTAAGCCTCTATGGCTACACCTTC	CASSDLVSLYGYTF
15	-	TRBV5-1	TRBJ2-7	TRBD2	TGCGCCAGCAGCTCGGGACTAGCGGGGACCTACGAGCAGTACTTC	CASSSGLAGTYEQYF
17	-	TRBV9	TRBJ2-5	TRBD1	TGTGCCAGCAGCGTAGCCCCACCTACAGGGGGCGCAGAGACCCAGTACTTC	CASSVAPPTGGAETQYF
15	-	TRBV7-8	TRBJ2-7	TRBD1	TGTGCCAGCAGCCCGGGACAGGGGCCCTCCTACGAGCAGTACTTC	CASSPGQGPSYEQYF
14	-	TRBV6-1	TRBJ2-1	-	TGTGCCAGCAGTGGCTCCGGAGGGTACAATGAGCAGTTCTTC	CASSGSGGYNEQFF
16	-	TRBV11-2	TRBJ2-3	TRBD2	TGTGCCAGCAGCTCGCCAGCGGGACTCACGATTGATACGCAGTATTTT	CASSSPAGLTIDTQYF
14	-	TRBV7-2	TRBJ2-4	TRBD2	TGTGCCAGCAGCATCGGGACTAGCGGAAACATTCAGTACTTC	CASSIGTSGNIQYF
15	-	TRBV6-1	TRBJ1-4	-	TGTGCCAGCAGTGTACTGGGCGTAGCTAATGAAAAACTGTTTTTT	CASSVLGVANEKLFF
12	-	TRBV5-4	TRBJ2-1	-	TGTGCCAGCCAGTTCTCCTACAATGAGCAGTTCTTC	CASQFSYNEQFF
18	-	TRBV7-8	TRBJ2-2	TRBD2	TGTGCCAGCAGCTTAGCGCGCTTTGGACTAGCGAACACCGGGGAGCTGTTTTTT	CASSLARFGLANTGELFF
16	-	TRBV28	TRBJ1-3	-	TGTGCCAGCAACCCCGCAGGGTTTTCGTCTGGAAACACCATATATTTT	CASNPAGFSSGNTIYF
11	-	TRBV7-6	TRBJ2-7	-	TGTGCCAGCAGCGCAGCCTACGAGCAGTACTTC	CASSAAYEQYF
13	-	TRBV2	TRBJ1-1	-	TGTGCCAGAACTCGGGAGGTGAACACTGAAGCTTTCTTT	CARTREVNTEAFF
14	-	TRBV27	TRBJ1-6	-	TGTGCCAGCAGTTTTTGGGGGGAAGGTTCACCCCTCCACTTT	CASSFWGEGSPLHF
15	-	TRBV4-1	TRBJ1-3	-	TGCGCCAGCAGCCCAACCGGGGGGGCGGGAAACACCATATATTTT	CASSPTGGAGNTIYF
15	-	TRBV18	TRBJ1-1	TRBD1	TGTGCCAGCTCACCCACCGGGACAGGGAGGACTGAAGCTTTCTTT	CASSPTGTGRTEAFF
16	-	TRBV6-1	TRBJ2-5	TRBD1	TGTGCCAGCAGTGATACCGGACAGGGGGGCGTGGAGACCCAGTACTTC	CASSDTGQGGVETQYF
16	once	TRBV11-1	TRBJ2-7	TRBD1	TGTGCCAGCAGCTTACCGGGACAGGGGGCGAGTCGCGAGCAGTACTTC	CASSLPGQGASREQYF
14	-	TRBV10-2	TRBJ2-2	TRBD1	TGCGCCAGCAGTGAGTCCAGGGGGACCGGGGAGCTGTTTTTT	CASSESRGTGELFF
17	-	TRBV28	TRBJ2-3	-	TGTGCCAGCATTTCAACCGGGTGGGGCGACGGCACAGATACGCAGTATTTT	CASISTGWGDGTDTQYF
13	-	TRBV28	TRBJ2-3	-	TGTGCCAGCAGTCCGCATACGGGATATACGCAGTATTTT	CASSPHTGYTQYF
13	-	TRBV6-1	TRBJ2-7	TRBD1	TGTGCCGGGCGAACCGGACAGGGAGGCGAGCAGTACTTC	CAGRTGQGGEQYF